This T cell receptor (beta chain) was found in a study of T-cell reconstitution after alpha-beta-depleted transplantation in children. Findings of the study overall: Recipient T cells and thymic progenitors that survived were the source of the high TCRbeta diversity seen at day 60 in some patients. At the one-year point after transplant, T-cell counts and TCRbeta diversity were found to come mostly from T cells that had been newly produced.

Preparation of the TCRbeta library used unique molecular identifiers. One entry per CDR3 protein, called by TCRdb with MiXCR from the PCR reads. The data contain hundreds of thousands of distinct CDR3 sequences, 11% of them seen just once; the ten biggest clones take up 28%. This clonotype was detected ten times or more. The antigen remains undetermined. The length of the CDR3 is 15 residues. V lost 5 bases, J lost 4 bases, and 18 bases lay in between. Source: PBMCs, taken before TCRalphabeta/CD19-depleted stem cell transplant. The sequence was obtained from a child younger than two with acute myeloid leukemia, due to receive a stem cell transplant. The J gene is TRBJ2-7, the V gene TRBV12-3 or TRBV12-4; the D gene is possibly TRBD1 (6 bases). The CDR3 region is CASSPPRGSPYEQYF. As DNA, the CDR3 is TGTGCCAGCAGTCCTCCCAGGGGATCTCCTTACGAGCAGTACTTC.